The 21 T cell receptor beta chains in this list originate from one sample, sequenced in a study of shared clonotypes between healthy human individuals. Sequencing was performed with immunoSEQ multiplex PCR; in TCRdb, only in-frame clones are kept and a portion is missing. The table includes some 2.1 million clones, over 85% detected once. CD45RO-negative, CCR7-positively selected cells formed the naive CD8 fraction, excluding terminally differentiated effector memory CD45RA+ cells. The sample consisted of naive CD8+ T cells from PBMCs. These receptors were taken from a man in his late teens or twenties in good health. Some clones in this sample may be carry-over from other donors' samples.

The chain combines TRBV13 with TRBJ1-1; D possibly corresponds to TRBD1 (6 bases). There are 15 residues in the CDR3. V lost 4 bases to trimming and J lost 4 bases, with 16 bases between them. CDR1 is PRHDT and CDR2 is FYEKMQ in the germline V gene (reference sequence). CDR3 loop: CASSSLTGTSTEAFF. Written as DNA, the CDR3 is TGTGCCAGCAGCTCGCTAACCGGGACAAGCACTGAAGCTTTCTTT.

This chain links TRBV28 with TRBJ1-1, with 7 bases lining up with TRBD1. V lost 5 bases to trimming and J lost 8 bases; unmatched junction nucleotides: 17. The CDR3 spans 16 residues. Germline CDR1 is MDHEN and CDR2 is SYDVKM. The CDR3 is CASSHRDSWLGGEAFF. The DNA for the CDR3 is TGTGCCAGCAGTCACCGGGACAGCTGGTTAGGTGGCGAAGCTTTCTTT.

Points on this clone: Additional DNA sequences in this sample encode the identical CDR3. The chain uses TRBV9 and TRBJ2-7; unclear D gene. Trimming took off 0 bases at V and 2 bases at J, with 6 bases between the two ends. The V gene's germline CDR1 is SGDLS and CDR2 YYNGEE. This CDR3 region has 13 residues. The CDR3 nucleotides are TGTGCCAGCAGCGTAGGGGATCCCTACGAGCAGTACTTC. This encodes CASSVGDPYEQYF.

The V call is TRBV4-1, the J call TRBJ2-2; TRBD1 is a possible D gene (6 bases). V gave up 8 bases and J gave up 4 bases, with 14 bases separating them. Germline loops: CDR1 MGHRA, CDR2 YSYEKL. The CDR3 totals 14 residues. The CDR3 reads CASAERTATGELFF. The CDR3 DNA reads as TGCGCCAGCGCCGAGAGGACAGCCACCGGGGAGCTGTTTTTT.

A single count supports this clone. CDR3 region: CASRWDLGASYEQYF. Here the CDR3 DNA reads TGCGCCAGCAGGTGGGATCTGGGGGCCTCCTACGAGCAGTACTTC. The chain couples TRBV5-1 to TRBJ2-7; TRBD1 is a possible D gene (6 bases). Germline CDR1 is SGHRS and CDR2 is YFSETQ. Trimming left V 5 bases short and J 0 bases short, with 15 bases between. The CDR3 runs to 15 residues.

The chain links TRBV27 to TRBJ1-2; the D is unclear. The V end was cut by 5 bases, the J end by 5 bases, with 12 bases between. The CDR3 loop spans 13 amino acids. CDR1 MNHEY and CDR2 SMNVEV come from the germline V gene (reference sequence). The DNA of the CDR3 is TGTGCCAGCAGTCCCATCTTGACTTATGGCTACACCTTC. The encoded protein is CASSPILTYGYTF.

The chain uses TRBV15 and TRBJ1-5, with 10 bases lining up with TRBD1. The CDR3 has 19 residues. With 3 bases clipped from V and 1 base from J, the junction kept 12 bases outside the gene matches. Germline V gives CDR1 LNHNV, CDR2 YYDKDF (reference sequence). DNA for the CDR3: TGTGCCACCAGCAGTCTCCCTCGAGGGACAGGGGAAAGCAATCAGCCCCAGCATTTT. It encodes CATSSLPRGTGESNQPQHF.

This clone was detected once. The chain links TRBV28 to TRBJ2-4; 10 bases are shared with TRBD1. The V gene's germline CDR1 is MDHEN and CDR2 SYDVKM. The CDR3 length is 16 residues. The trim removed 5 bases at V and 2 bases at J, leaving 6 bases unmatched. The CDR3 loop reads CASSPWDRGPKNIQYF. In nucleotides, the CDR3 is TGTGCCAGCAGTCCGTGGGACAGGGGACCCAAAAACATTCAGTACTTC.

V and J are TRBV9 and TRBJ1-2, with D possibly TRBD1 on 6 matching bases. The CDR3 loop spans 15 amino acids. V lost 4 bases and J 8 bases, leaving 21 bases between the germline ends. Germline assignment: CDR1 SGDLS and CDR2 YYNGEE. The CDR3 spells CASSIPPTGQLGYTF. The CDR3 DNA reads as TGTGCCAGCAGCATTCCACCGACAGGCCAACTGGGCTACACCTTC.

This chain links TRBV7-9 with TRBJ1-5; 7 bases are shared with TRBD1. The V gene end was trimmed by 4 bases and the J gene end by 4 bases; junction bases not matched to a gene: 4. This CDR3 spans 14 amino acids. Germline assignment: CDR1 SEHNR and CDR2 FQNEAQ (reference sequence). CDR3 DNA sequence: TGTGCCAGCAGCTCGGGACAGAATAATCAGCCCCAGCATTTT. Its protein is CASSSGQNNQPQHF.

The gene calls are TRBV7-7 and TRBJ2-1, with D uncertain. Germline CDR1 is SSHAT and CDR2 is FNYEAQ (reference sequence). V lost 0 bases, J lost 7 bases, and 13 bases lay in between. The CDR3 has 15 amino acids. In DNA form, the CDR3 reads TGTGCCAGCAGCTTAGCTTTAGGTTCGTCGAATGAGCAGTTCTTC. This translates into CASSLALGSSNEQFF.

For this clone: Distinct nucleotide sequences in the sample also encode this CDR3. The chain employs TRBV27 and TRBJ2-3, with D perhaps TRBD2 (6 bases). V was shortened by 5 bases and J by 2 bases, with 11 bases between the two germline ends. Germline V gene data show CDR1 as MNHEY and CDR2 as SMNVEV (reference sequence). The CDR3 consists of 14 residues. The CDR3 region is CASSLLASTDTQYF. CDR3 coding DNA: TGTGCCAGCAGTCTTCTAGCGTCCACAGATACGCAGTATTTT.

CDR3 protein: CSALDSEAFF. The CDR3 DNA sequence: TGCAGTGCTCTGGACAGTGAAGCTTTCTTT. The V call is TRBV20-1, the J call TRBJ1-1; possible D gene TRBD1, 6 bases. CDR3 length: 10 residues. Germline lookup yields CDR1 DFQATT and CDR2 SNEGSKA (reference sequence). Trimming shortened V by 5 bases and J by 7 bases, and 8 bases separated the two germline ends.

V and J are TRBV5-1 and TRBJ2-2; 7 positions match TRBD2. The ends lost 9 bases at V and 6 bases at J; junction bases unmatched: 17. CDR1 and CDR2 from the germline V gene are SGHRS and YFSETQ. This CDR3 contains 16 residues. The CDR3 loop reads CATLRNPGGPPGELFF. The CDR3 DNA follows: TGCGCCACCCTTAGAAATCCGGGAGGTCCCCCCGGGGAGCTGTTTTTT.

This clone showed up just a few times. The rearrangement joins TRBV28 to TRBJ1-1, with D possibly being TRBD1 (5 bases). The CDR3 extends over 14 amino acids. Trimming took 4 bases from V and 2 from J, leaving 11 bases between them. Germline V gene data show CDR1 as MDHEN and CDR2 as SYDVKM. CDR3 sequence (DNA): TGTGCCAGCAGTTGGGGACGGATTAACACTGAAGCTTTCTTT. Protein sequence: CASSWGRINTEAFF.

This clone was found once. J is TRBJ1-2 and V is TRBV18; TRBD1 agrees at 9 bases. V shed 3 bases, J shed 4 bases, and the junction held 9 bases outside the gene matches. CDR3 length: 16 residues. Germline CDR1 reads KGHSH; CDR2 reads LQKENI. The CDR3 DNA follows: TGTGCCAGCTCACCCGGGACAGGGATAGCCCTCTATGGCTACACCTTC. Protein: CASSPGTGIALYGYTF. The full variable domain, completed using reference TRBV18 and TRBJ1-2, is NAGVMQNPRHLVRRRGQEARLRCSPMKGHSHVYWYRQLPEEGLKFMVYLQKENIIDESGMPKERFSAEFPKEGPSILRIQQVVRGDSAAYFCASSPGTGIALYGYTFGSGTRLTVV.

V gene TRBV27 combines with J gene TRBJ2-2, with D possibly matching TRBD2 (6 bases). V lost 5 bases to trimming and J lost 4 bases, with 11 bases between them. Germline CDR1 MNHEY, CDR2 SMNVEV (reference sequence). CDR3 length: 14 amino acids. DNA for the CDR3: TGTGCCAGCAGTCCTAGCGAATTCACCGGGGAGCTGTTTTTT. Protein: CASSPSEFTGELFF.

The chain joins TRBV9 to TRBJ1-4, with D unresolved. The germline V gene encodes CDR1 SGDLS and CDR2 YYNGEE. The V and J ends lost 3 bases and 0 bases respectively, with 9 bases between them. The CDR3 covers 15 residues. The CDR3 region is CASSERGATNEKLFF. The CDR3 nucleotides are TGTGCCAGCAGCGAAAGAGGAGCAACTAATGAAAAACTGTTTTTT.

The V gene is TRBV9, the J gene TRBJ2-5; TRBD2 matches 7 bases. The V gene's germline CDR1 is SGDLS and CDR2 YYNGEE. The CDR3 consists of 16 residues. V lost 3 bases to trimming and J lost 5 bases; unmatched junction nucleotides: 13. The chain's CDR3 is CASSGGTTHRRETQYF. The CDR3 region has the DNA TGTGCCAGCAGCGGAGGGACTACCCATCGCCGGGAGACCCAGTACTTC. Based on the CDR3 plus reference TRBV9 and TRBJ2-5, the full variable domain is DSGVTQTPKHLITATGQRVTLRCSPRSGDLSVYWYQQSLDQGLQFLIQYYNGEERAKGNILERFSAQQFPDLHSELNLSSLELGDSALYFCASSGGTTHRRETQYFGPGTRLLVL.

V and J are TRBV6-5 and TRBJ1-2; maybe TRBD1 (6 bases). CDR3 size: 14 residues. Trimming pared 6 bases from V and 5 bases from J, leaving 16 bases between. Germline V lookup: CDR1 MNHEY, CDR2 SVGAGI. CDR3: CASSPWGGAYGYTF. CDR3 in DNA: TGTGCCAGCAGCCCTTGGGGGGGCGCTTATGGCTACACCTTC.

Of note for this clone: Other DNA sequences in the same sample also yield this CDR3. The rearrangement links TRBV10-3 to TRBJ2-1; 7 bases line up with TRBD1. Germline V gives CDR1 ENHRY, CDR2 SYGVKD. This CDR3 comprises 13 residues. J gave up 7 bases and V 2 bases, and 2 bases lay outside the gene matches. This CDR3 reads CAISEATGNEQFF. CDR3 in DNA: TGTGCCATCAGTGAGGCGACAGGGAATGAGCAGTTCTTC.